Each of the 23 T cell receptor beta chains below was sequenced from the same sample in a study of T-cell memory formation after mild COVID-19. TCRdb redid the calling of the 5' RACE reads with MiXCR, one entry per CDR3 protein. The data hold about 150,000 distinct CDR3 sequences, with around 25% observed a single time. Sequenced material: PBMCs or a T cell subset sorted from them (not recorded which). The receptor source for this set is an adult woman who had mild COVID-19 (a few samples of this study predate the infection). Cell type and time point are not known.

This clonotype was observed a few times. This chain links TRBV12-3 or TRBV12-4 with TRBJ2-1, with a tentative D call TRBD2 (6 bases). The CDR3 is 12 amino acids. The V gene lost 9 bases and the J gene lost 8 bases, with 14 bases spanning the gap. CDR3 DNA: TGTGCCAGTAATCCCGGGGGAGATGAGCAGTTCTTC. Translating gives CASNPGGDEQFF.

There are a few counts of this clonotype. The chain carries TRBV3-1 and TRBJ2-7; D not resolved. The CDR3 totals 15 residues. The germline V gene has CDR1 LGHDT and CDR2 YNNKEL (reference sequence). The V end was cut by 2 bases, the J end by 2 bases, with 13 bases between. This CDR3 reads CASSQRSSPAYEQYF. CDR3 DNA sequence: TGTGCCAGCAGCCAAAGGTCCTCTCCCGCCTACGAGCAGTACTTC.

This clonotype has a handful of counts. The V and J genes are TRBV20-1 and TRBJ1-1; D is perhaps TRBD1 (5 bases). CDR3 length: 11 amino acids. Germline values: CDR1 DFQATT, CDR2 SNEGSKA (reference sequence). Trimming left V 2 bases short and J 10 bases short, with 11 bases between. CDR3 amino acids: CSARHTGGAFF. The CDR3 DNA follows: TGCAGTGCTAGACACACCGGGGGAGCTTTCTTT.

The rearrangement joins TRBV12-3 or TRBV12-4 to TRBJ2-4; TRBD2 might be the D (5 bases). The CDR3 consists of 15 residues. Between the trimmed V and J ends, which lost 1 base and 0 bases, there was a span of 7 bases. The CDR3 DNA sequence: TGTGCCAGCAGTTTAGGGGAGCTAGCCAAAAACATTCAGTACTTC. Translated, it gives CASSLGELAKNIQYF.

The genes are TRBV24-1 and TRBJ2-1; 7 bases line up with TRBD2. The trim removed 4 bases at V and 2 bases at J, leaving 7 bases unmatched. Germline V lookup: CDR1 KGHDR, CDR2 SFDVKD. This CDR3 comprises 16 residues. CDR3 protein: CATSDPTRGTYNEQFF. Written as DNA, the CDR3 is TGTGCCACCAGTGACCCGACGCGGGGGACCTACAATGAGCAGTTCTTC.

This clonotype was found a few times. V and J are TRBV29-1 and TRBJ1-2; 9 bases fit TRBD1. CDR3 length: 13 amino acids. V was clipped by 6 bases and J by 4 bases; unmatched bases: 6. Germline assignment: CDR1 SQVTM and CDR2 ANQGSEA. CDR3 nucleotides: TGCAGCGTCCTGACAGGGGGGGCCTATGGCTACACCTTC. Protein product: CSVLTGGAYGYTF.

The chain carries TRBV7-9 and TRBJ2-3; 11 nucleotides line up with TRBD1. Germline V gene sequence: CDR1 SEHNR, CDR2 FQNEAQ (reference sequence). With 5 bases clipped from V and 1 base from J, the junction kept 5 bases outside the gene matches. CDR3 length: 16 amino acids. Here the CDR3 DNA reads TGTGCCAGCAGCCGACGGACAGGGGGCGGCACAGATACGCAGTATTTT. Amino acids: CASSRRTGGGTDTQYF.

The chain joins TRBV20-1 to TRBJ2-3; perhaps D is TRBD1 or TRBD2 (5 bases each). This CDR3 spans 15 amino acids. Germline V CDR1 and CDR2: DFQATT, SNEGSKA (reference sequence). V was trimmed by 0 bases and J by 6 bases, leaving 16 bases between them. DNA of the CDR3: TGCAGTGCTAGAGACCCGGGACCTTCGTGGGATACGCAGTATTTT. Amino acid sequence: CSARDPGPSWDTQYF.

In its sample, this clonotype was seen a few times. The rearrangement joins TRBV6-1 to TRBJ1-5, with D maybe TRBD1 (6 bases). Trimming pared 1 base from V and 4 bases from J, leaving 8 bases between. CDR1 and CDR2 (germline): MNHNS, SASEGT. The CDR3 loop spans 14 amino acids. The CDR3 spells CASSEGQENQPQHF. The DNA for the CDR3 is TGTGCCAGCAGTGAAGGACAGGAGAATCAGCCCCAGCATTTT.

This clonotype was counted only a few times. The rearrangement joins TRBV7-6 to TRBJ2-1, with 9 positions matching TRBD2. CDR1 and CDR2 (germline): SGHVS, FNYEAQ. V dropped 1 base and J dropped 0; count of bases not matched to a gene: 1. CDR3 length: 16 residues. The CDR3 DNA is TGTGCCAGCAGCTTAGTTAGCGGGAGCTCCTACAATGAGCAGTTCTTC. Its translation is CASSLVSGSSYNEQFF. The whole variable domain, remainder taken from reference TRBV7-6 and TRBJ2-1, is GAGVSQSPRYKVTKRGQDVALRCDPISGHVSLYWYRQALGQGPEFLTYFNYEAQQDKSGLPNDRFSAERPEGSISTLTIQRTEQRDSAMYRCASSLVSGSSYNEQFFGPGTRLTVL.

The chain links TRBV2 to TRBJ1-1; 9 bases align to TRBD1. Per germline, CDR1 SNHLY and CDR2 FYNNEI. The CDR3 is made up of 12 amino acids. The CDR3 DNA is TGTGCAGAGGGGGACAGGGTGGATGAAGCTTTCTTT. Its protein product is CAEGDRVDEAFF.

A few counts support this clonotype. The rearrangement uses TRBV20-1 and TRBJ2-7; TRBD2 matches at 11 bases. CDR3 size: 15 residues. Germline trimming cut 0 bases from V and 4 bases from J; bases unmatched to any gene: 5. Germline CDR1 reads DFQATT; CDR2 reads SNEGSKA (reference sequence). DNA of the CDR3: TGCAGTGCTAGAGAAGTAGCGGGGGGGATTTACGAGCAGTACTTC. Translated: CSAREVAGGIYEQYF.

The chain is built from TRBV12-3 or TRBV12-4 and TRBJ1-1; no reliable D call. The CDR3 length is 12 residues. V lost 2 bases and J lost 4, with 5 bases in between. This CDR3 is CASSLTATEAFF. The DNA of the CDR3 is TGTGCCAGCAGTTTAACGGCCACTGAAGCTTTCTTT.

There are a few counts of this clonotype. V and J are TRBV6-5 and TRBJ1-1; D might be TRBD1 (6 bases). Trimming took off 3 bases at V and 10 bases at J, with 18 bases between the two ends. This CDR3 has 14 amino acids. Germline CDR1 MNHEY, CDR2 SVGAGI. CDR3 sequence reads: CASSYDGEYRAAFF. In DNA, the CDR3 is TGTGCCAGCAGTTATGATGGGGAGTACAGGGCAGCTTTCTTT.

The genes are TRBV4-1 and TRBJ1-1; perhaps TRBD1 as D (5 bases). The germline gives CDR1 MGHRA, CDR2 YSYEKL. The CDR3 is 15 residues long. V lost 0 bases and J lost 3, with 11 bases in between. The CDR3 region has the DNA TGCGCCAGCAGCCAAGATCCGGTCAGGGACACTGAAGCTTTCTTT. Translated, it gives CASSQDPVRDTEAFF.

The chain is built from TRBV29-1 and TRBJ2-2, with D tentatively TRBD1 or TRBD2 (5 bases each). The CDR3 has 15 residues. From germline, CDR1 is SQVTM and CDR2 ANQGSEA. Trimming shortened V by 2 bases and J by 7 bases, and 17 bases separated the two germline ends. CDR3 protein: CSVEFLGVGDGELFF. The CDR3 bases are TGCAGCGTTGAATTTCTCGGGGTGGGGGACGGGGAGCTGTTTTTT.

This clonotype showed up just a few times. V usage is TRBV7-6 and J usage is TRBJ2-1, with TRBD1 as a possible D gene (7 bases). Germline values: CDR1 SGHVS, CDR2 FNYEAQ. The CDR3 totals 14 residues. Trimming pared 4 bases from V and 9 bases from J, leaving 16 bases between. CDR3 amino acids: CASSSEGQFGEQFF. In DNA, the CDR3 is TGTGCCAGCAGCTCGGAGGGACAGTTCGGTGAGCAGTTCTTC.

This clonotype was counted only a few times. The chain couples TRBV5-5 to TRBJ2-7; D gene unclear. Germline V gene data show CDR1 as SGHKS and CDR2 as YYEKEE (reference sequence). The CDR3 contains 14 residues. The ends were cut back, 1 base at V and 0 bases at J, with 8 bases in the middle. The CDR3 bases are TGTGCCAGCAGCTTGTACGGAAGCTCCTACGAGCAGTACTTC. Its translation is CASSLYGSSYEQYF.

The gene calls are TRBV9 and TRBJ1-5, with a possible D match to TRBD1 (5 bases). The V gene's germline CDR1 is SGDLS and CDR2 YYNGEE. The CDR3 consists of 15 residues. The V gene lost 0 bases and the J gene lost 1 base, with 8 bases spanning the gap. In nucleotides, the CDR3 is TGTGCCAGCAGCGTAGACTGGGGGAGCAATCAGCCCCAGCATTTT. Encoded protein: CASSVDWGSNQPQHF.

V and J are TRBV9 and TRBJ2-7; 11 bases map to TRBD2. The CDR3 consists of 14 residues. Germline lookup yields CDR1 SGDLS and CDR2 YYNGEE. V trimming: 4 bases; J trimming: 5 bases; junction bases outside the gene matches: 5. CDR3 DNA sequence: TGTGCCAGCAGCTTGACTAGCGGGGTAAACGAGCAGTACTTC. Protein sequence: CASSLTSGVNEQYF.

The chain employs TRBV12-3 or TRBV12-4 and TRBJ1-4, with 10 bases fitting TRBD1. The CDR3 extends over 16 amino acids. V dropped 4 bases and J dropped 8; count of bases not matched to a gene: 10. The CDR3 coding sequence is TGTGCCAGCAGTTCGGAACCCGGGACAGGGGAAGAAAAACTGTTTTTT. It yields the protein CASSSEPGTGEEKLFF.

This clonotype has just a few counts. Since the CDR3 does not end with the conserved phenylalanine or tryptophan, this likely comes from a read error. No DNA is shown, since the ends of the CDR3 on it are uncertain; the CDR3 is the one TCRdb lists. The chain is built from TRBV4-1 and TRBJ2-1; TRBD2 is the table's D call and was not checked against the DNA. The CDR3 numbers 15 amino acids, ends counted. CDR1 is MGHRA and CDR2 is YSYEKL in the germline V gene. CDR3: CASSQDLASGKIGPL.

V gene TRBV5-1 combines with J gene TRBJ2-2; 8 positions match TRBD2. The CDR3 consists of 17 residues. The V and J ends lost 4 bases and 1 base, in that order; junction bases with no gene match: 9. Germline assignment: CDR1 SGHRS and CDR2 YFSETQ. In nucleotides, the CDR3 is TGCGCCAGCAGCCAGACCATAGCGGGGATGAACACCGGGGAGCTGTTTTTT. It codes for CASSQTIAGMNTGELFF.